The clone carrying this T cell receptor (beta chain) has only a few counts. The V gene lost 0 bases and the J gene lost 6 bases, with 11 bases spanning the gap. The CDR3 runs 14 residues. CDR1 and CDR2 (germline): LGHNA, YNFKEQ. The sample belongs to a study of blood T cell repertoires in COVID-19. The wider study: PBMCs, B-cell-depleted T cells, or T cells provided the cDNA or gDNA that made up the material.

Original handling: Amplification of reference gene primers provided the estimated nucleated cell counts. Only in-frame clones appear in the TCRdb table, and some are missing; sequencing was by immunoSEQ multiplex PCR. That table is the source of V, J and clone size, and D and trimming were worked out from the DNA. This table holds more than 150,000 clones, about 84% found once. This sequence originates from a woman aged 25 to 39 with acute or convalescent COVID-19. The sequenced sample consisted of peripheral blood. V is TRBV4-2 and J is TRBJ1-2; possibly TRBD1 for D (5 bases). The CDR3 here is CASSQEGRVHGYTF. The CDR3 DNA is TGTGCCAGCAGCCAAGAGGGCAGGGTACATGGCTACACCTTC.